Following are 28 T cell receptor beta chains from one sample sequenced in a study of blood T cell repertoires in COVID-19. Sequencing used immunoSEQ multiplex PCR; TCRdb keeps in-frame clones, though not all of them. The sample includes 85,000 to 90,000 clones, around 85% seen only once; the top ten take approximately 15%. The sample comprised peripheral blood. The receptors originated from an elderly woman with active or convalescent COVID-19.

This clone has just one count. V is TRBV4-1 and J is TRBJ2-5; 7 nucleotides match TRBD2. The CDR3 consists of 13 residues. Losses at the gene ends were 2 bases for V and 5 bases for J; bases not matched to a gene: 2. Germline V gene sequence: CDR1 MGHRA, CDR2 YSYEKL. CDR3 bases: TGCGCCAGCAGCCAACCCGGGAGGGAGACCCAGTACTTC. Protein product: CASSQPGRETQYF.

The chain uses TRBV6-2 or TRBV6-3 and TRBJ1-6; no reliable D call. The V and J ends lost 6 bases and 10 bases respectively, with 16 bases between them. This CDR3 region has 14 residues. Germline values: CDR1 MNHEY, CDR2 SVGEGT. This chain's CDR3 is CASSLFGVGSPLHF. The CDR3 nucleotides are TGTGCCAGCAGCCTATTCGGGGTTGGATCACCCCTCCACTTT.

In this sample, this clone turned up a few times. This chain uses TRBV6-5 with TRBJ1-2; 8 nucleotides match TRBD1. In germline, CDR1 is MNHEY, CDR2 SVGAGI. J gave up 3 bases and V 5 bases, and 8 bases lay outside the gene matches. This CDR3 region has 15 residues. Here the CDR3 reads CASSRDGQGHYGYTF. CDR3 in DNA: TGTGCCAGCAGTCGGGACGGACAGGGCCACTATGGCTACACCTTC.

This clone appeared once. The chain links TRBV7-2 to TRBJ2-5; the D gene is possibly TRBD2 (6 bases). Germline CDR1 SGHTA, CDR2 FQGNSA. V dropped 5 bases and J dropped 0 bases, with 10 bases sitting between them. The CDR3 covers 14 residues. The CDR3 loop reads CASSPGTYQETQYF. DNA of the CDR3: TGTGCCAGCAGCCCAGGGACTTACCAAGAGACCCAGTACTTC.

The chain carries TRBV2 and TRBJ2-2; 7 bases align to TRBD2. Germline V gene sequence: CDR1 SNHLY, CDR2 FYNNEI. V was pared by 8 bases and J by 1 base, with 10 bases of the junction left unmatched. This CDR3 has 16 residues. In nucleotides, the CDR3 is TGTGCCAGCGGTGGGGTAGCGGGCCTGAACACCGGGGAGCTGTTTTTT. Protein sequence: CASGGVAGLNTGELFF.

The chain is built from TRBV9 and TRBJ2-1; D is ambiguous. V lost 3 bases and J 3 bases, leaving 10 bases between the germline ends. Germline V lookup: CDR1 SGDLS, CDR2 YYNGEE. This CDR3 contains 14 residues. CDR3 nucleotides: TGTGCCAGCAGCGGACCCCGGGTCTACAATGAGCAGTTCTTC. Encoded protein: CASSGPRVYNEQFF.

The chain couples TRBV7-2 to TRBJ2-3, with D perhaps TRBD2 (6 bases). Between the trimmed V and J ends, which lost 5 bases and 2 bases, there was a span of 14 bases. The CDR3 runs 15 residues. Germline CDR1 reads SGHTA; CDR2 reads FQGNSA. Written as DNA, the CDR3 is TGTGCCAGCAGCCCCATCGCGGGAATCACAGATACGCAGTATTTT. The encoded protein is CASSPIAGITDTQYF. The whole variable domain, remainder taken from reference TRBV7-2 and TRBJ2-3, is GAGVSQSPSNKVTEKGKDVELRCDPISGHTALYWYRQSLGQGLEFLIYFQGNSAPDKSGLPSDRFSAERTGGSVSTLTIQRTQQEDSAVYLCASSPIAGITDTQYFGPGTRLTVL.

DNA of the CDR3: TGTGCCAGCAGCTCTGGGGACAGGGTAATCTATGGCTACACCTTC. Its protein is CASSSGDRVIYGYTF. The V gene is TRBV11-2, the J gene TRBJ1-2; TRBD1 matches at 9 bases. CDR1 is SGHAT and CDR2 is FQNNGV in the germline V gene. The CDR3 consists of 15 residues. The junction had 7 bases not matched to a gene; V was cut back by 4 bases and J by 4 bases. Supplemented by reference TRBV11-2 and TRBJ1-2, the full variable domain reads EAGVAQSPRYKIIEKRQSVAFWCNPISGHATLYWYQQILGQGPKLLIQFQNNGVVDDSQLPKDRFSAERLKGVDSTLKIQPAKLEDSAVYLCASSSGDRVIYGYTFGSGTRLTVV.

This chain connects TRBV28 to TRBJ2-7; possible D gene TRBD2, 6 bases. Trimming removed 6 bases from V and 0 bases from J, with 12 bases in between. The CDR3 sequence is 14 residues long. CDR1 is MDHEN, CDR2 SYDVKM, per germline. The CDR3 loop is CASRPGTLSYEQYF. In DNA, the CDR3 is TGTGCCAGCAGGCCCGGGACTCTCTCCTACGAGCAGTACTTC.

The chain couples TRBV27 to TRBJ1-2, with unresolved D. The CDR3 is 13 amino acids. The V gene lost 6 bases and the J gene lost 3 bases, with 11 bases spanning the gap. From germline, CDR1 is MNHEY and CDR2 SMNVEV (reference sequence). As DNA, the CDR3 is TGTGCCAGCAGAACGACGGGAGACTATGGCTACACCTTC. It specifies CASRTTGDYGYTF.

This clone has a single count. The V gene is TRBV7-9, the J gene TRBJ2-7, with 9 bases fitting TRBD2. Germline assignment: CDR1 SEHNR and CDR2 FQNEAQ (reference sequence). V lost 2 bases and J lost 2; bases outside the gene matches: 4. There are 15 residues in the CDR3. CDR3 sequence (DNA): TGTGCCAGCAGCTTACGGCTAGCGGGGCCCTACGAGCAGTACTTC. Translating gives CASSLRLAGPYEQYF.

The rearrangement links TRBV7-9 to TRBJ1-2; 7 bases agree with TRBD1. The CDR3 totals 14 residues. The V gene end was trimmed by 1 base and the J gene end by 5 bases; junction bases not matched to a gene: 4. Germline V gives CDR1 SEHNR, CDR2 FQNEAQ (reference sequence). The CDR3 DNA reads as TGTGCCAGCAGCTTAGGCCAGGGGGGTTATGGCTACACCTTC. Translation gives CASSLGQGGYGYTF.

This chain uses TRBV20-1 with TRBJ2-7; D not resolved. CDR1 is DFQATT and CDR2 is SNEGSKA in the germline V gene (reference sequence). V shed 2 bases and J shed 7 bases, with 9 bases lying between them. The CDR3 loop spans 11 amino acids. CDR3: CSARNLLEQYF. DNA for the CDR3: TGCAGTGCTAGAAACCTACTGGAGCAGTACTTC.

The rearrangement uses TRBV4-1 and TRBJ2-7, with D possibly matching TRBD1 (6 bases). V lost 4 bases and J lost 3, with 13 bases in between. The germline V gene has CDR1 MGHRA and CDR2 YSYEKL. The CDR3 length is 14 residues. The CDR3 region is CASSRRQESYEQYF. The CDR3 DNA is TGCGCCAGCAGCCGTCGACAGGAAAGCTACGAGCAGTACTTC.

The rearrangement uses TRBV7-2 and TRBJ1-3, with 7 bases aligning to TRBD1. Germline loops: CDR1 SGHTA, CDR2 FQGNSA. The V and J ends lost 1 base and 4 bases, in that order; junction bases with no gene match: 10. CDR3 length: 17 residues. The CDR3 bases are TGTGCCAGCAGCTTAGAAGGGGGCACACGAAGAGGAAACACCATATATTTT. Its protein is CASSLEGGTRRGNTIYF. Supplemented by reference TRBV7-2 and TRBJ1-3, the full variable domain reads GAGVSQSPSNKVTEKGKDVELRCDPISGHTALYWYRQSLGQGLEFLIYFQGNSAPDKSGLPSDRFSAERTGGSVSTLTIQRTQQEDSAVYLCASSLEGGTRRGNTIYFGEGSWLTVV.

The CDR3 sequence: CASSQQGRGGEKLFF. The CDR3 DNA is TGCGCCAGCAGCCAACAGGGTAGGGGAGGAGAAAAACTGTTTTTT. The rearrangement joins TRBV4-1 to TRBJ1-4; D may be TRBD1 (5 bases). CDR3 size: 15 residues. Deletions cut 2 bases from V and 8 bases from J, with 15 bases between. Germline loops: CDR1 MGHRA, CDR2 YSYEKL.

This chain's CDR3 is CASRTDRGKTQYF. The CDR3 DNA is TGTGCCAGCAGAACCGACAGGGGAAAGACCCAGTACTTC. The chain employs TRBV7-2 and TRBJ2-5, with 8 nucleotides matching TRBD1. Germline V gene sequence: CDR1 SGHTA, CDR2 FQGNSA. The CDR3 has 13 amino acids. With V trimmed by 6 bases and J by 6 bases, 6 bases remained unmatched.

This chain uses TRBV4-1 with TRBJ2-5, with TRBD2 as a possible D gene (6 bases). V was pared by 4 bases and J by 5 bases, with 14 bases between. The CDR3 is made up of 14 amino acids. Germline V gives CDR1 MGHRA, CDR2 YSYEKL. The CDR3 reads CASSLRAGGETQYF. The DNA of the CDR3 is TGCGCCAGCAGCCTCAGGGCCGGGGGTGAGACCCAGTACTTC.

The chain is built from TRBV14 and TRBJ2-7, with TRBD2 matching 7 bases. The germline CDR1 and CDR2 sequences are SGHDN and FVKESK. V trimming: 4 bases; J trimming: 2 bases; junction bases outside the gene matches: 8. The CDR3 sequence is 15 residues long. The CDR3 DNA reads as TGTGCCAGCAGCCCGCTTGGGGGGGAGGCCTACGAGCAGTACTTC. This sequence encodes CASSPLGGEAYEQYF.

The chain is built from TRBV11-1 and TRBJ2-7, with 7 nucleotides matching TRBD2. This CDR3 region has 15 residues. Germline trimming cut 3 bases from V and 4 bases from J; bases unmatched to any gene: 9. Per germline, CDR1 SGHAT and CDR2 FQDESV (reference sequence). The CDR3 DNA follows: TGTGCCAGCAGCTTGAGTTCAGCGGGAACGTACGAGCAGTACTTC. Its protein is CASSLSSAGTYEQYF.

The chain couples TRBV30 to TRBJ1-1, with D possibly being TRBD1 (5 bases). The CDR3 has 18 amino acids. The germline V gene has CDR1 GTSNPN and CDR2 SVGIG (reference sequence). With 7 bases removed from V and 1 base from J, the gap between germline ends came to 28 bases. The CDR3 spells CASFESQYPGRWNTEAFF. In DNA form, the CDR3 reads TGTGCCTCGTTTGAATCACAATACCCAGGGAGGTGGAACACTGAAGCTTTCTTT.

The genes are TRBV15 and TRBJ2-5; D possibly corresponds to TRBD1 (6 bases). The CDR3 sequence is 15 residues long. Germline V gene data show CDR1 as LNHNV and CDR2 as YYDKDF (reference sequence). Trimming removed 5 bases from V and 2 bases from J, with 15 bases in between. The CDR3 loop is CATSRLTGPQETQYF. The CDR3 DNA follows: TGTGCCACCAGCCGGCTAACAGGGCCTCAAGAGACCCAGTACTTC.

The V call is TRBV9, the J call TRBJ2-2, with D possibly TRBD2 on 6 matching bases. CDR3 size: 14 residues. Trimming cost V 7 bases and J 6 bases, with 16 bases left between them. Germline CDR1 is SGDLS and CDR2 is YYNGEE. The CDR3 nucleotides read TGTGCCAGCCGGGGACGGGAGAATGCCGGGGAGCTGTTTTTT. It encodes CASRGRENAGELFF.

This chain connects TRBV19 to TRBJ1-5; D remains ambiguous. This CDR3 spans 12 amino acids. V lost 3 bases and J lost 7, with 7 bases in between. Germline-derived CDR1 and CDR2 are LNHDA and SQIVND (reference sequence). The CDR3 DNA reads TGTGCCAGTAGTATCAGGCAGCAGCCCCAGCATTTT. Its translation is CASSIRQQPQHF.

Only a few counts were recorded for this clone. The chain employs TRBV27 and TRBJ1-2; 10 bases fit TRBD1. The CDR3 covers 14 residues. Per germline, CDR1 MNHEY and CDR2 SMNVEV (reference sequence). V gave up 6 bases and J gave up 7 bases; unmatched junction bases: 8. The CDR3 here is CASSRDRGEGGYTF. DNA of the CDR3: TGTGCCAGCAGCAGGGACAGGGGAGAGGGTGGCTACACCTTC.

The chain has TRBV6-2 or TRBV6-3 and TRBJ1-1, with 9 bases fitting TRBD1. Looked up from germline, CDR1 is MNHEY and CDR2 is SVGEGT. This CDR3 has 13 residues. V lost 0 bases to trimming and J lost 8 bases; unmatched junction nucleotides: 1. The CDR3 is CASSYSGQGEAFF. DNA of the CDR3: TGTGCCAGCAGTTACTCGGGACAGGGAGAAGCTTTCTTT.

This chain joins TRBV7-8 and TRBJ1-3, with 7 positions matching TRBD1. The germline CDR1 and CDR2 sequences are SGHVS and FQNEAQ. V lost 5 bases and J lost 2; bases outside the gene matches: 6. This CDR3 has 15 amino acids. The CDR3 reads CASSPWTGAGNTIYF. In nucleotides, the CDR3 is TGTGCCAGCAGCCCATGGACAGGTGCTGGAAACACCATATATTTT.

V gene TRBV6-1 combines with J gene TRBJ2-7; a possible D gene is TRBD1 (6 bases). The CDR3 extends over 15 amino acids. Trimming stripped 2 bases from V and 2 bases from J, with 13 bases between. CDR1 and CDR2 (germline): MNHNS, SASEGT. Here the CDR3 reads CASSEPGHSPYEQYF. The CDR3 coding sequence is TGTGCCAGCAGTGAACCGGGACACTCTCCCTACGAGCAGTACTTC.